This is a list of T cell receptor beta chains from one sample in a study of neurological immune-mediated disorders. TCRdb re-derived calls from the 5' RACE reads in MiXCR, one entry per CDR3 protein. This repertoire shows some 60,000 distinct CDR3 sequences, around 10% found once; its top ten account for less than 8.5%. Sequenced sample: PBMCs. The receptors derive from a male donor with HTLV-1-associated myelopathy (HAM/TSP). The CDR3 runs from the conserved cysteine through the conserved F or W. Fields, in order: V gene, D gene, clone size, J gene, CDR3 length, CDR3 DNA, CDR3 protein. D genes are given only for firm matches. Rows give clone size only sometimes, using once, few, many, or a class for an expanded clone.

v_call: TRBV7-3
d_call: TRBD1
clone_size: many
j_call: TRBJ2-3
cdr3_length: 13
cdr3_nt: TGTGCCAGCAGCGGTCCAGGGGGAGATACGCAGTATTTT
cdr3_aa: CASSGPGGDTQYF

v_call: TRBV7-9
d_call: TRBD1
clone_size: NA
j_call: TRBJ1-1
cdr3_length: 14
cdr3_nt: TGTGCCAGCAGCTCCCAAACAGGGGAAACTGAAGCTTTCTTT
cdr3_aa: CASSSQTGETEAFF

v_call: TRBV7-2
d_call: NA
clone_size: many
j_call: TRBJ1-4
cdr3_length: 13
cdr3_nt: TGTGCCAGCAGCCCGGGACTCAACGAAAAACTGTTTTTT
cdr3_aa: CASSPGLNEKLFF

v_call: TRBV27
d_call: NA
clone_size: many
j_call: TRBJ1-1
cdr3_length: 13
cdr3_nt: TGTGCCAGCAGTGCATCGGTGAACACTGAAGCTTTCTTT
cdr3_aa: CASSASVNTEAFF

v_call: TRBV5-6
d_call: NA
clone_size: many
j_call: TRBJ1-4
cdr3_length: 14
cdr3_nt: TGTGCCAGCAGCTTGGGACACCTTAATGAAAAACTGTTTTTT
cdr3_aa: CASSLGHLNEKLFF

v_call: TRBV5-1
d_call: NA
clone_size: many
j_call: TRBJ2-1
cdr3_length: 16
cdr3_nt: TGCGCCAGCAGCTTGGGTTCCCGTCTGCTTTACAATGAGCAGTTCTTC
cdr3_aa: CASSLGSRLLYNEQFF

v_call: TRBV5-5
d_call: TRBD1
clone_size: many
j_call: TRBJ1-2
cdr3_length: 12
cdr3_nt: TGTGCCAGCAGCTTGGGACAGGGCGGCTACACCTTC
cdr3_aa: CASSLGQGGYTF

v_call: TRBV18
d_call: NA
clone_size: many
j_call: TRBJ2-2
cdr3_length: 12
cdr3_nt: TGTGCCAGCTCGGTGGGCACCGGGGAGCTGTTTTTT
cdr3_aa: CASSVGTGELFF

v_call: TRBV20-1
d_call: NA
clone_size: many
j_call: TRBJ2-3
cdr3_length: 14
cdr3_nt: TGCAGTGCTAGGGCCCGACGGGGGACAGATACGCAGTATTTT
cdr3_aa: CSARARRGTDTQYF

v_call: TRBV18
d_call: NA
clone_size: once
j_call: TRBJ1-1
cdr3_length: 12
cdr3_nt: TGTGCCAGCTCACCACCCGTGTCCGAAGCTTTCTTT
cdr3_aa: CASSPPVSEAFF

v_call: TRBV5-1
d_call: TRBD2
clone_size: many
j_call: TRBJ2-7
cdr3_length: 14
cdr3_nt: TGCGCTACCGCCCAGACTAGCGGGTCCTACGAGCAGTACTTC
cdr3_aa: CATAQTSGSYEQYF

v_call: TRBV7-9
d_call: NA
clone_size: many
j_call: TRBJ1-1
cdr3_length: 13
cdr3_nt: TGTGCCAGCAGCACGAGACAGGCGGATGAAGCTTTCTTT
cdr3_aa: CASSTRQADEAFF

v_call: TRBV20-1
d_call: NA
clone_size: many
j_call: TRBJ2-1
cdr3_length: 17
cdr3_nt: TGCAGTGCTAGGGGGGCCCCTATGGCGGGGCTAAACAATGAGCAGTTCTTC
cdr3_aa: CSARGAPMAGLNNEQFF

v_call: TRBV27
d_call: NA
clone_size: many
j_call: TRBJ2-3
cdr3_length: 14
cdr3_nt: TGTGCCAGCAGTTTCGGGGGATACACAGATACGCAGTATTTT
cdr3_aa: CASSFGGYTDTQYF

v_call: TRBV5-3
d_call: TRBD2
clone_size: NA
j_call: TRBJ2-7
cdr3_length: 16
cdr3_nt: TGTGCCAGAAGCTTGGAATCCGGGACTAGTACCTACGAGCAGTACTTC
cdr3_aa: CARSLESGTSTYEQYF

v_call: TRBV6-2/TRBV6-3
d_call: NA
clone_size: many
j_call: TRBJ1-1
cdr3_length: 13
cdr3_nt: TGTGCCAGCAGTTATTTGGTCAACACTGAAGCTTTCTTT
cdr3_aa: CASSYLVNTEAFF

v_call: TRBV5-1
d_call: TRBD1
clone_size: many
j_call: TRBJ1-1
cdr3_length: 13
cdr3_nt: TGCGCCAGCAGCTTGGGACAGGGAGGAGAAGCTTTCTTT
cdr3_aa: CASSLGQGGEAFF

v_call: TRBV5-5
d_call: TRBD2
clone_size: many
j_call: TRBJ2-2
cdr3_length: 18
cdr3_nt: TGTGCCAGCAGCGTTCGACTAGCGGGGGGGCTGGACACCGGGGAGCTGTTTTTT
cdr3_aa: CASSVRLAGGLDTGELFF

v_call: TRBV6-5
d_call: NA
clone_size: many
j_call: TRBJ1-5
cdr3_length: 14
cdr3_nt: TGTGCCAGCAGAAGGGGTTGGAGCAATCAGCCCCAGCATTTT
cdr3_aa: CASRRGWSNQPQHF

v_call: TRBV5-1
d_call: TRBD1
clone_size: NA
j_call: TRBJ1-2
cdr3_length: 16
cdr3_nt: TGCGCCAGCAGCTTGGTACGTGGACAGGGGGACTATGGCTACACCTTC
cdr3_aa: CASSLVRGQGDYGYTF

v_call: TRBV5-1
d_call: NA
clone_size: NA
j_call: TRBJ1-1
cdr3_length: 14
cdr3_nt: TGCGCCAGCAGCTTGCCGGGGATGAACACTGAAGCTTCCTTT
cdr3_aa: CASSLPGMNTEASF

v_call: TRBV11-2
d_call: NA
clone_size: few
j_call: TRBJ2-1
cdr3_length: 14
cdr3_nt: TGTGCCAGCAGCCCAGAAACAGGGTACAATGAGCAGTTCTTC
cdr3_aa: CASSPETGYNEQFF

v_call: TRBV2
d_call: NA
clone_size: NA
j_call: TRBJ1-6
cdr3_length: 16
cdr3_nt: TGTGCCAGCAGTGAATATGAGGGGGGACCGATCTCACCCCTCCACTTT
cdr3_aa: CASSEYEGGPISPLHF

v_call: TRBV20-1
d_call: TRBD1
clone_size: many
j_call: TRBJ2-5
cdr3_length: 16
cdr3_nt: TGCAGTGCTAGAGCCACCCGGGACAGGGTACAAGAGACCCAGTACTTC
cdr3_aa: CSARATRDRVQETQYF

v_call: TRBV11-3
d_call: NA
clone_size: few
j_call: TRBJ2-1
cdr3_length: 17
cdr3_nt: TGTGCCAGCAGCTTAGATTTTGGGGGACGGTCCTACAATGAGCAGTTCTTC
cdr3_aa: CASSLDFGGRSYNEQFF

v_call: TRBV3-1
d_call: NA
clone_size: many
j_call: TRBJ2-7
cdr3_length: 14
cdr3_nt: TGTGCCAGCAGCCTCGCTGGGGTTCCGTACGAGCAGTACTTC
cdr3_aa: CASSLAGVPYEQYF

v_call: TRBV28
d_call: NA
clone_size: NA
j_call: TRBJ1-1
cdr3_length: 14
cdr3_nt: TGTGTCAGCAGTCCTCATTACAGGGACACTGAAGCTTTCTTT
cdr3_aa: CVSSPHYRDTEAFF